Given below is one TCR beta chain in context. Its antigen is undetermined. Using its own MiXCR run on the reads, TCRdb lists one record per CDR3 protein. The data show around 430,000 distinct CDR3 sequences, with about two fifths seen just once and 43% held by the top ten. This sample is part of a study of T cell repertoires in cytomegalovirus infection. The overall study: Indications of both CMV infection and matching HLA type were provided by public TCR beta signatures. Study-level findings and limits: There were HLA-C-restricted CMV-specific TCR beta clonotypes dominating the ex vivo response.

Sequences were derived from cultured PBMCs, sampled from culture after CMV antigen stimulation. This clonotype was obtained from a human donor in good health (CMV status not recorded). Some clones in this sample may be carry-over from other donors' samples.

The CDR3 sequence: CASSPLSRGSSSLTDTQYF. The CDR3, as DNA: TGTGCCAGCTCACCTTTGTCCCGGGGTAGTTCGAGCCTCACAGATACGCAGTATTTT. The chain recombines TRBV18 with TRBJ2-3; D is possibly TRBD2 (5 bases). The CDR3 is 19 residues long. Germline CDR1 is KGHSH and CDR2 is LQKENI. Deletions cut 3 bases from V and 2 bases from J, with 24 bases between.